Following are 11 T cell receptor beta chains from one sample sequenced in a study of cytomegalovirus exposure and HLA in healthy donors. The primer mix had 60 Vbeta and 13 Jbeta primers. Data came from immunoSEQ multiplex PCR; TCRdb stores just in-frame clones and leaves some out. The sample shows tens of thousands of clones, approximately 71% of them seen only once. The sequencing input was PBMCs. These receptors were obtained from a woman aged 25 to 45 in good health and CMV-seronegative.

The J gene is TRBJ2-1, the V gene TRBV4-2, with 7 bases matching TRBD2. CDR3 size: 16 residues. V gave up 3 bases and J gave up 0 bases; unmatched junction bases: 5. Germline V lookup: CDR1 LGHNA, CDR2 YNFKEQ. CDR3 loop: CASSHGGGSSYNEQFF. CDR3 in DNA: TGTGCCAGCAGCCACGGTGGCGGGAGCTCCTACAATGAGCAGTTCTTC.

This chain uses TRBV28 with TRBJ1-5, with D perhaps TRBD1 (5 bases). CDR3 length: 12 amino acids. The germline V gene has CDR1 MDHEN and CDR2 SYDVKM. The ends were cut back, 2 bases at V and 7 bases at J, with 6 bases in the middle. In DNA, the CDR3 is TGTGCCAGCAGTTTAGGGGGGCAGCCCCAGCATTTT. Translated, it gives CASSLGGQPQHF. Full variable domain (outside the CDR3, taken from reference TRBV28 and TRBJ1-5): DVKVTQSSRYLVKRTGEKVFLECVQDMDHENMFWYRQDPGLGLRLIYFSYDVKMKEKGDIPEGYSVSREKKERFSLILESASTNQTSMYLCASSLGGQPQHFGDGTRLSIL.

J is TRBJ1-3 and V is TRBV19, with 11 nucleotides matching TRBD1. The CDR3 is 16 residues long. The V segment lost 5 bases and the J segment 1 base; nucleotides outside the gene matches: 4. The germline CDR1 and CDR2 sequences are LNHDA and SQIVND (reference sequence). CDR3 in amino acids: CASSVGDRGSGNTIYF. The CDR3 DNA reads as TGTGCCAGTAGTGTGGGGGACAGGGGGTCTGGAAACACCATATATTTT.

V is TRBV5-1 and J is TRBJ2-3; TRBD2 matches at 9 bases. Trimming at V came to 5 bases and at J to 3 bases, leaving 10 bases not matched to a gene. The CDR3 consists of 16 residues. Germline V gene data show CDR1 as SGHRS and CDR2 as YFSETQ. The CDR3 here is CASSSGAAGGTDTQYF. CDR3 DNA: TGCGCCAGCAGTTCGGGCGCCGCGGGGGGGACAGATACGCAGTATTTT.

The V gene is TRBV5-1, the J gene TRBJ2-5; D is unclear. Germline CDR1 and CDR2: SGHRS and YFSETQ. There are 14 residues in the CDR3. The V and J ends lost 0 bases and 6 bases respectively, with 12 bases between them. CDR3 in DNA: TGCGCCAGCAGCTTGGTTCCAGGCGAGAAGACCCAGTACTTC. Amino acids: CASSLVPGEKTQYF.

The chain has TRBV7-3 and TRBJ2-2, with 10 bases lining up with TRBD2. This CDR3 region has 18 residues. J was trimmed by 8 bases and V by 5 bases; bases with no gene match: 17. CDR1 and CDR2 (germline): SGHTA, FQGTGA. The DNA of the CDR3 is TGTGCCAGCAGCCCCCGTGGGATAGCGGGGGGCGAGGCTGGGGAGCTGTTTTTT. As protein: CASSPRGIAGGEAGELFF. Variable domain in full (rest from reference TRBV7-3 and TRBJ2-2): GAGVSQTPSNKVTEKGKYVELRCDPISGHTALYWYRQSLGQGPEFLIYFQGTGAADDSGLPNDRFFAVRPEGSVSTLKIQRTERGDSAVYLCASSPRGIAGGEAGELFFGEGSRLTVL.

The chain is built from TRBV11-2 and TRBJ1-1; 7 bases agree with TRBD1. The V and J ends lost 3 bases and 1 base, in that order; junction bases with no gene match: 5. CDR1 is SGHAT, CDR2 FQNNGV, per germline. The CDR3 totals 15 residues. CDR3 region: CASSFRDRRNTEAFF. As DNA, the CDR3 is TGTGCCAGCAGCTTCCGGGACAGACGGAACACTGAAGCTTTCTTT.

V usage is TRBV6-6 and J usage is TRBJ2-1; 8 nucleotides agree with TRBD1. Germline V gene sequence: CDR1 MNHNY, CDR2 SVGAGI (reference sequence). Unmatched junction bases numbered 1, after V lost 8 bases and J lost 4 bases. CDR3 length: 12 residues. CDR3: CASGDRYNEQFF. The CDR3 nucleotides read TGTGCCAGCGGGGACAGGTACAATGAGCAGTTCTTC.

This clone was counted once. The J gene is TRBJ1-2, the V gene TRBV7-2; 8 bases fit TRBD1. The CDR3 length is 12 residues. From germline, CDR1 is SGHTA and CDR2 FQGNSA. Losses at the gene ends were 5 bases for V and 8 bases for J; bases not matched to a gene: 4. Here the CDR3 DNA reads TGTGCCAGCAGCACAGGGGGATTGGGCTACACCTTC. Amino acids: CASSTGGLGYTF.

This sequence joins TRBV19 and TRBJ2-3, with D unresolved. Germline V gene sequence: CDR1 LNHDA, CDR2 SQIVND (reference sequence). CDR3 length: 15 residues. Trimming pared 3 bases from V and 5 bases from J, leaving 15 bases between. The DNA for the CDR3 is TGTGCCAGTAGTATTGGTCGCTCGAGTATAGATACGCAGTATTTT. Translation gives CASSIGRSSIDTQYF. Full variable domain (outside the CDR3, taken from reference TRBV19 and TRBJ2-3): DGGITQSPKYLFRKEGQNVTLSCEQNLNHDAMYWYRQDPGQGLRLIYYSQIVNDFQKGDIAEGYSVSREKKESFPLTVTSAQKNPTAFYLCASSIGRSSIDTQYFGPGTRLTVL.

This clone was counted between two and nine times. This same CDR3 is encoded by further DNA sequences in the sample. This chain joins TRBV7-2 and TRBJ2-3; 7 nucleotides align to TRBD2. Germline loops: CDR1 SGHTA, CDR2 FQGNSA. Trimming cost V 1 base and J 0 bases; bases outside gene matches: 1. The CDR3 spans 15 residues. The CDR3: CASSLDGGSTDTQYF. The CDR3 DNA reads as TGTGCCAGCAGCTTAGACGGGGGGAGCACAGATACGCAGTATTTT. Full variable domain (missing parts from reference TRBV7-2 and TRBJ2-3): GAGVSQSPSNKVTEKGKDVELRCDPISGHTALYWYRQSLGQGLEFLIYFQGNSAPDKSGLPSDRFSAERTGGSVSTLTIQRTQQEDSAVYLCASSLDGGSTDTQYFGPGTRLTVL.